This T cell receptor (beta chain) comes out of a study of early T cells in non-severe SARS-CoV-2 infection. Overall study: Whole-blood bulk RNA, unsorted, was sequenced, and chains were unpaired. The study, taken as a whole, reports: Matching with VDJdb favored anti-spike CD8 responses (missing private and CD4 specificities).

As regards this clonotype: Its antigen is undetermined.

TCRdb re-called the 5' RACE reads with MiXCR, one entry per CDR3 protein. This sample yields tens of thousands of distinct CDR3 sequences, of which roughly 16% are seen a single time; roughly 3.9% belongs to the top ten. Specimen: whole blood, collected at baseline. This sequence was found in an adult who was a healthcare worker with PCR-confirmed SARS-CoV-2 infection or an uninfected control (not recorded which).

In DNA, the CDR3 is TGTGCCAGCAGGATAGGGGGCAGCTCCTACGAGCAGTACTTC. This sequence encodes CASRIGGSSYEQYF. The chain recombines TRBV7-9 with TRBJ2-7, with TRBD1 matching over 7 bases. Trimming removed 6 bases from V and 0 bases from J; junction bases left unmatched: 5. The CDR3 totals 14 residues. The germline V gene encodes CDR1 SEHNR and CDR2 FQNEAQ (reference sequence).